Shown below are 11 T cell receptor beta chains from a single sample sequenced in a study of blood T cell repertoires in COVID-19. Data came from immunoSEQ multiplex PCR; TCRdb stores just in-frame clones and leaves some out. The sample shows approximately 140,000 clones, more than 60% of them seen only once. Source material: peripheral blood. The receptors derive from a man between 50 and 59 years old with acute or convalescent COVID-19.

This chain connects TRBV5-6 to TRBJ1-3, with a weak D call TRBD1 (6 bases). The germline V gene encodes CDR1 SGHDT and CDR2 YYEEEE. Deletions cut 3 bases from V and 8 bases from J, with 15 bases between. The length of the CDR3 is 14 residues. The DNA of the CDR3 is TGTGCCAGCAGCTCTACACAGGGAGGGTACACCATATATTTT. Translation gives CASSSTQGGYTIYF.

V is TRBV30 and J is TRBJ2-5; 8 nucleotides align to TRBD1. This CDR3 spans 13 amino acids. V was pared by 4 bases and J by 7 bases, with 8 bases of the junction left unmatched. Germline V gene lookup returns CDR1 GTSNPN and CDR2 SVGIG (reference sequence). CDR3 sequence: CAWNGTGEWTQYF. The CDR3 DNA reads as TGTGCCTGGAATGGGACAGGAGAATGGACCCAGTACTTC.

The J gene is TRBJ2-1, the V gene TRBV7-6, with 10 bases that match TRBD1. The germline gives CDR1 SGHVS, CDR2 FNYEAQ. The trim removed 5 bases at V and 8 bases at J, leaving 9 bases unmatched. This CDR3 is 15 amino acids long. The CDR3 bases are TGTGCCAGCAGCCCCAGACAGGGGGCTGGTTATGAGCAGTTCTTC. Its translation is CASSPRQGAGYEQFF.

Only one count was recorded for this clone. This chain uses TRBV5-1 with TRBJ1-6, with TRBD1 identical over 9 bases. Germline trimming cut 4 bases from V and 10 bases from J; bases unmatched to any gene: 9. The CDR3 runs to 15 residues. Germline assignment: CDR1 SGHRS and CDR2 YFSETQ. CDR3 DNA: TGCGCCAGCAGCCTACGGACAGGGGTGGGATCACCCCTCCACTTT. As protein: CASSLRTGVGSPLHF.

The V and J genes are TRBV5-1 and TRBJ2-1, with 8 bases that match TRBD1. Germline V gives CDR1 SGHRS, CDR2 YFSETQ. V lost 5 bases, J lost 8 bases, and 9 bases stayed unmatched. CDR3 length equals 14 residues. Here the CDR3 reads CASSQDRGVDEQFF. CDR3 in DNA: TGCGCCAGCAGTCAAGACAGGGGTGTCGATGAGCAGTTCTTC.

The rearrangement uses TRBV30 and TRBJ2-1; D call uncertain. The germline V gene encodes CDR1 GTSNPN and CDR2 SVGIG (reference sequence). V lost 0 bases, J lost 8 bases, and 5 bases lay in between. The CDR3 has 11 amino acids. CDR3 DNA sequence: TGTGCCTGGAGTGTGTTAGATGAGCAGTTCTTC. It translates to CAWSVLDEQFF.

The rearrangement joins TRBV2 to TRBJ1-1; no definite D call. CDR3 length equals 14 residues. Germline V gene data show CDR1 as SNHLY and CDR2 as FYNNEI. Trimming stripped 6 bases from V and 0 bases from J, with 11 bases between. CDR3 region: CASRFPMVNTEAFF. CDR3 DNA sequence: TGTGCCAGCAGATTTCCTATGGTGAACACTGAAGCTTTCTTT.

This clone was detected only once. This chain joins TRBV12-3 or TRBV12-4 and TRBJ1-2; D might be TRBD1 (5 bases). This CDR3 region has 13 residues. V lost 2 bases and J 8 bases, leaving 12 bases between the germline ends. The DNA for the CDR3 is TGTGCCAGCAGTTTATTTTCAGGGAACGGCTACACCTTC. It specifies CASSLFSGNGYTF.

This clone was seen more than once but under ten times. The CDR3 nucleotides are TGTGCCAGTAGGGCAGGGGGCAACTATGGCTACACCTTC. Its translation is CASRAGGNYGYTF. J is TRBJ1-2 and V is TRBV19; 8 bases are a match to TRBD1. After removal of 6 bases from V and 2 bases from J, the junction contained 2 bases not matched to a gene. This CDR3 is built from 13 residues. Per germline, CDR1 LNHDA and CDR2 SQIVND (reference sequence).

Only a few counts were recorded for this clone. This chain joins TRBV7-3 and TRBJ1-6; perhaps TRBD1 as D (5 bases). V lost 2 bases to trimming and J lost 9 bases, with 11 bases between them. Germline V gives CDR1 SGHTA, CDR2 FQGTGA. CDR3 length: 14 amino acids. This chain's CDR3 is CASSLGQGSSPLHF. The CDR3, as DNA: TGTGCCAGCAGCTTAGGGCAGGGCTCTTCACCCCTCCACTTT.

The chain combines TRBV30 with TRBJ2-6; 9 bases are shared with TRBD1. This CDR3 has 17 amino acids. V shed 3 bases and J 1 base; nucleotides not matched to a gene: 7. Germline-derived CDR1 and CDR2 are GTSNPN and SVGIG (reference sequence). The CDR3 nucleotides are TGTGCCTGGAGAGCCGGGACAGGGCTATCTGGGGCCAACGTCCTGACTTTC. This sequence encodes CAWRAGTGLSGANVLTF.